Below, 20 T cell receptor beta chains from the same sample are listed, as sequenced in a study of cytomegalovirus exposure and HLA in healthy donors (TCRdb year 2017). The library was made by the immunoSEQ multiplex PCR assay. TCRdb retrieved this table from immuneACCESS and kept in-frame rearrangements only. Not all clones are present; in checked studies, unresolved V genes account for under half, and no reason is known for the remainder. The sample has about 150,000 clones on record, roughly nine tenths of them singletons. Jointly, the top ten make up 3% to 3.5% of the sample. Sequencing was performed on PBMCs. The receptor set was obtained from a woman aged 18-29 years in good health and CMV-seropositive.

This clone was counted a single time. CDR3 DNA sequence: TGTGCCAGCAGTGAGGGGGGGACAGGGCTTGGAAACACCATATATTTT. Translation: CASSEGGTGLGNTIYF. The J gene is TRBJ1-3, the V gene TRBV25-1, with 9 bases that match TRBD1. V was pared by 3 bases and J by 3 bases, with 6 bases of the junction left unmatched. The CDR3 consists of 16 residues. Germline lookup yields CDR1 MGHDK and CDR2 SYGVNS.

The chain carries TRBV27 and TRBJ2-2; TRBD2 aligns across 7 bases. The V segment lost 2 bases and the J segment 7 bases; nucleotides outside the gene matches: 13. Germline V lookup: CDR1 MNHEY, CDR2 SMNVEV (reference sequence). This CDR3 contains 17 residues. CDR3 in amino acids: CASSLSKASGIGGELFF. The CDR3 coding sequence is TGTGCCAGCAGTTTAAGTAAGGCTAGCGGAATAGGCGGGGAGCTGTTTTTT.

V usage is TRBV13 and J usage is TRBJ2-7; D is perhaps TRBD2 (5 bases). The CDR3 is made up of 12 amino acids. With 3 bases removed from V and 7 bases from J, the gap between germline ends came to 10 bases. Per germline, CDR1 PRHDT and CDR2 FYEKMQ (reference sequence). CDR3 nucleotides: TGTGCCAGCAGCTTCCAATCGGGGGAGCAGTACTTC. Amino acid sequence: CASSFQSGEQYF.

V usage is TRBV10-2 and J usage is TRBJ1-1; 7 bases map to TRBD1. Trimming at V came to 6 bases and at J to 0 bases, leaving 10 bases not matched to a gene. This CDR3 has 16 amino acids. Germline CDR1 WSHSY, CDR2 SAAADI. Here the CDR3 DNA reads TGCGCCAGCAGAGAACGCAGGGGGGCCATGAACACTGAAGCTTTCTTT. Encoded protein: CASRERRGAMNTEAFF.

The chain links TRBV5-4 to TRBJ2-7; 10 nucleotides agree with TRBD1. This CDR3 is built from 17 residues. The V gene end was trimmed by 0 bases and the J gene end by 1 base; junction bases not matched to a gene: 7. Germline-derived CDR1 and CDR2 are SGHNT and YYREEE (reference sequence). The DNA of the CDR3 is TGTGCCAGCAGCTTGGGAGGGGGACAGGGGACATCCTACGAGCAGTACTTC. The encoded protein is CASSLGGGQGTSYEQYF.

The chain has TRBV9 and TRBJ2-7; a possible D gene is TRBD1 (6 bases). CDR1 and CDR2 from the germline V gene are SGDLS and YYNGEE. The CDR3 contains 15 residues. V dropped 4 bases and J dropped 6 bases, with 20 bases sitting between them. The CDR3 here is CASSPGWGRTGEQYF. The DNA of the CDR3 is TGTGCCAGCAGCCCCGGTTGGGGGCGGACGGGCGAGCAGTACTTC.

The J gene is TRBJ2-7, the V gene TRBV7-2; perhaps TRBD2 as D (6 bases). The V end was cut by 0 bases, the J end by 3 bases, with 12 bases between. Germline V gives CDR1 SGHTA, CDR2 FQGNSA. The CDR3 has 15 residues. CDR3 loop: CASSLAGSVGYEQYF. Here the CDR3 DNA reads TGTGCCAGCAGCTTAGCCGGGAGTGTCGGCTACGAGCAGTACTTC.

V is TRBV11-3 and J is TRBJ2-7; 14 bases fit TRBD2. Per germline, CDR1 SGHNT and CDR2 YENEEA. The V segment lost 5 bases and the J segment 3 bases; nucleotides outside the gene matches: 3. The CDR3 runs 15 residues. The DNA for the CDR3 is TGTGCCAGCAGCCCAGGACTAGCGGGAGGCTACGAGCAGTACTTC. This gives the protein CASSPGLAGGYEQYF.

The chain has TRBV7-8 and TRBJ2-6; D is unresolved. Per germline, CDR1 SGHVS and CDR2 FQNEAQ. Deletions cut 5 bases from V and 1 base from J, with 12 bases between. The CDR3 covers 16 residues. This CDR3 is CASSEISVSGANVLTF. The CDR3 DNA follows: TGTGCCAGCAGCGAAATCAGTGTTTCTGGGGCCAACGTCCTGACTTTC.

The chain couples TRBV5-4 to TRBJ2-3; 13 bases line up with TRBD2. CDR3 length equals 16 residues. Looked up from germline, CDR1 is SGHNT and CDR2 is YYREEE (reference sequence). Trimming took 4 bases from V and 4 from J; bases not matched to a gene: 6. CDR3 nucleotide sequence: TGTGCCAGCAGCAGAGGACTAGCGGGAGACCCAGATACGCAGTATTTT. This encodes CASSRGLAGDPDTQYF.

The chain carries TRBV28 and TRBJ2-2; D is unresolved. Germline V CDR1 and CDR2: MDHEN, SYDVKM. The CDR3 length is 12 residues. The germline V and J ends were trimmed by 7 bases and 6 bases, with 9 bases remaining between them. CDR3 in DNA: TGTGCCAGCAACGGCGGCCCCGGGGAGCTGTTTTTT. Amino acid sequence: CASNGGPGELFF.

This chain connects TRBV11-3 to TRBJ2-1; 7 nucleotides align to TRBD2. Germline V gene data show CDR1 as SGHNT and CDR2 as YENEEA. The CDR3 totals 16 residues. With 0 bases clipped from V and 8 bases from J, the junction kept 10 bases outside the gene matches. The CDR3 sequence is CASSLEGGSPADEQFF. The DNA for the CDR3 is TGTGCCAGCAGCTTAGAAGGCGGGAGCCCTGCCGATGAGCAGTTCTTC.

The genes are TRBV30 and TRBJ2-5, with D maybe TRBD2 (5 bases). Trimming left V 4 bases short and J 5 bases short, with 17 bases between. The CDR3 length is 14 residues. CDR1 and CDR2 from the germline V gene are GTSNPN and SVGIG (reference sequence). The CDR3 protein is CAWTGEPPTETQYF. The CDR3 bases are TGTGCCTGGACTGGGGAGCCCCCGACGGAGACCCAGTACTTC.

This clone was observed a few times. This chain links TRBV28 with TRBJ2-5; TRBD1 is a possible D gene (6 bases). Looked up from germline, CDR1 is MDHEN and CDR2 is SYDVKM. The CDR3 runs 16 residues. Trimming removed 5 bases from V and 5 bases from J, with 21 bases in between. The CDR3 spells CASSTLNDRHGETQYF. CDR3 DNA sequence: TGTGCCAGCAGTACCCTGAACGACAGGCATGGGGAGACCCAGTACTTC.

The chain links TRBV29-1 to TRBJ2-5, with a possible D match to TRBD1 (5 bases). The germline V gene encodes CDR1 SQVTM and CDR2 ANQGSEA. The V gene lost 7 bases and the J gene lost 5 bases, with 23 bases spanning the gap. CDR3 length: 15 residues. CDR3 sequence (DNA): TGCAGCGCCTCAGCGCCCGATCAGGGCTGGGAGACCCAGTACTTC. As protein: CSASAPDQGWETQYF.

A few counts support this clone. The chain has TRBV7-9 and TRBJ1-3, with unresolved D. The V gene's germline CDR1 is SEHNR and CDR2 FQNEAQ (reference sequence). The CDR3 covers 13 residues. V was clipped by 8 bases and J by 0 bases, with 8 bases between them. The CDR3 DNA reads TGTGCCAGCGAGCGTACCTCTGGAAACACCATATATTTT. This codes for CASERTSGNTIYF.

The rearrangement links TRBV15 to TRBJ1-2, with unresolved D. V was pared by 8 bases and J by 7 bases, with 20 bases between. This CDR3 contains 14 residues. The germline V gene has CDR1 LNHNV and CDR2 YYDKDF (reference sequence). The CDR3 nucleotides read TGTGCCACCTCTAGCCCGAGAGACCGGTTTGGCTACACCTTC. It codes for CATSSPRDRFGYTF.

V usage is TRBV28 and J usage is TRBJ1-2, with 7 bases aligning to TRBD1. This CDR3 has 13 amino acids. After removal of 4 bases from V and 8 bases from J, the junction contained 7 bases not matched to a gene. Germline CDR1 reads MDHEN; CDR2 reads SYDVKM. CDR3 residues: CASSSVGTEGYTF. The CDR3, as DNA: TGTGCCAGCAGTTCCGTGGGGACAGAAGGCTACACCTTC.

The J gene is TRBJ2-3, the V gene TRBV4-1; TRBD2 matches at 12 bases. The V and J ends lost 2 bases and 8 bases, in that order; junction bases with no gene match: 5. CDR1 is MGHRA, CDR2 YSYEKL, per germline. CDR3 length: 15 residues. DNA for the CDR3: TGCGCCAGCAGCCAACTAGCGGGAGGGCCCTCTACGCAGTATTTT. Its protein product is CASSQLAGGPSTQYF.

The V call is TRBV6-1, the J call TRBJ2-7; 8 bases are a match to TRBD2. Germline V lookup: CDR1 MNHNS, CDR2 SASEGT. Trimming took 2 bases from V and 6 from J; bases not matched to a gene: 9. CDR3 length equals 15 residues. Here the CDR3 reads CASSELPGLGREQYF. In DNA form, the CDR3 reads TGTGCCAGCAGTGAACTACCGGGACTAGGTCGCGAGCAGTACTTC.